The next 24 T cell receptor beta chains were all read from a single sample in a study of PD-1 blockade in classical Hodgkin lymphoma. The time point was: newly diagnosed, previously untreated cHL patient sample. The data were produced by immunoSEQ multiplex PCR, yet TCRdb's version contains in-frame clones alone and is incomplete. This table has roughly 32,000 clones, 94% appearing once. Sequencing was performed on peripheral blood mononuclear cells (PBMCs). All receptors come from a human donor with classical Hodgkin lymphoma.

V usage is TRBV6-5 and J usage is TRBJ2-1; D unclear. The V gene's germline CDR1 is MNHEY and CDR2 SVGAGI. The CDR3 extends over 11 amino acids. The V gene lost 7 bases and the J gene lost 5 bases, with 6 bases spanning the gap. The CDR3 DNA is TGTGCCAGCATCGGGCACAATGAGCAGTTCTTC. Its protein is CASIGHNEQFF.

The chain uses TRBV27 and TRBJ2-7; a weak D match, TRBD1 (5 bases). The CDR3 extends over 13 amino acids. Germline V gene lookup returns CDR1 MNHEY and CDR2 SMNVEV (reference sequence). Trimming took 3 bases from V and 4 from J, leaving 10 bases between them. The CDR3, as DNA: TGTGCCAGCAGTTTCGGGCGACAGTACGAGCAGTACTTC. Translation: CASSFGRQYEQYF.

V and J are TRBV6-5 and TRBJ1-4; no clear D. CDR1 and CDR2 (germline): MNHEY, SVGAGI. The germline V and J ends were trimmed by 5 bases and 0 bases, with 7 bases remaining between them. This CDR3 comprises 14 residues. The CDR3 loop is CASSRVATNEKLFF. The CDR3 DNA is TGTGCCAGCAGTCGGGTCGCAACTAATGAAAAACTGTTTTTT.

CDR3 nucleotide sequence: TGTGCCAGCAGTGACCCCCCCGAGTCCTCCGGTCAGAATGGCTACACCTTC. It specifies CASSDPPESSGQNGYTF. The chain uses TRBV6-4 and TRBJ1-2; no firm D call. The V end was cut by 2 bases, the J end by 6 bases, with 22 bases between. The CDR3 runs 17 residues. Germline lookup yields CDR1 MRHNA and CDR2 SNTAGT.

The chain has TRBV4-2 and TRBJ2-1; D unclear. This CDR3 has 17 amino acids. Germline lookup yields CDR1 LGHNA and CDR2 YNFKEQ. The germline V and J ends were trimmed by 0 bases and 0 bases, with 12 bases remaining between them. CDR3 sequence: CASSQEYGSLSYNEQFF. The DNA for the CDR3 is TGTGCCAGCAGCCAAGAGTACGGGTCTCTCTCCTACAATGAGCAGTTCTTC.

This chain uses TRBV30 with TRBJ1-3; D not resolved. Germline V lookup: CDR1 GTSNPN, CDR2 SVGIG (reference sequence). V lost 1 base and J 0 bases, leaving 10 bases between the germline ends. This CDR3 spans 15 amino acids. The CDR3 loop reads CAWSGAAGSGNTIYF. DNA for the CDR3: TGTGCCTGGAGTGGCGCAGCCGGCTCTGGAAACACCATATATTTT. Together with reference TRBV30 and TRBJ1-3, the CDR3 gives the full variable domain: SQTIHQWPATLVQPVGSPLSLECTVEGTSNPNLYWYRQAAGRGLQLLFYSVGIGQISSEVPQNLSASRPQDRQFILSSKKLLLSDSGFYLCAWSGAAGSGNTIYFGEGSWLTVV.

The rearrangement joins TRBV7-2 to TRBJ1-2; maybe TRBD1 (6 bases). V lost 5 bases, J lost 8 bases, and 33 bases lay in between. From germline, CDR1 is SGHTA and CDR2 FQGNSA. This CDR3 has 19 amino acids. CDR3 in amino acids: CASSQPNRVIRVRRDGYTF. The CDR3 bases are TGTGCCAGCAGCCAACCAAACAGGGTGATAAGGGTCCGGCGGGACGGCTACACCTTC.

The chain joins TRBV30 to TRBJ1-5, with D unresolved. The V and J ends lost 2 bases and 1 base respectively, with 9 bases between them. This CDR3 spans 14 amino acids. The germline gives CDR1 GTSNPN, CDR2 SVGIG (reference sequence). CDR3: CAWSRTGSNQPQHF. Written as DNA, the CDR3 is TGTGCCTGGAGTAGGACCGGGAGCAATCAGCCCCAGCATTTT. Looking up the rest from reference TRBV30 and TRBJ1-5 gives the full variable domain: SQTIHQWPATLVQPVGSPLSLECTVEGTSNPNLYWYRQAAGRGLQLLFYSVGIGQISSEVPQNLSASRPQDRQFILSSKKLLLSDSGFYLCAWSRTGSNQPQHFGDGTRLSIL.

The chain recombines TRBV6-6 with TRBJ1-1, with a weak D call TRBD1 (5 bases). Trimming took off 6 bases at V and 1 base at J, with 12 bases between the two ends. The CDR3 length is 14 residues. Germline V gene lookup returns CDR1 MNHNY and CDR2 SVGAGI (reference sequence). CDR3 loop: CASRPTQGNTEAFF. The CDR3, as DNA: TGTGCCAGCAGGCCCACCCAGGGGAACACTGAAGCTTTCTTT.

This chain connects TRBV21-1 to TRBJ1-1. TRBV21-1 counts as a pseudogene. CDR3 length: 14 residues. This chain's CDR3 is CASSSWGRKTEAFF. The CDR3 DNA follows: TGTGCCAGCAGCTCCTGGGGAAGGAAGACTGAAGCTTTCTTT.

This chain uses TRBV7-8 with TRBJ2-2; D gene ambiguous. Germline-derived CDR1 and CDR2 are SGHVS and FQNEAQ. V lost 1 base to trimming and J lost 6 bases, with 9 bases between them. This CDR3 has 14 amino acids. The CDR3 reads CASSLGATAGELFF. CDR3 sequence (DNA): TGTGCCAGCAGCTTAGGGGCAACAGCCGGGGAGCTGTTTTTT.

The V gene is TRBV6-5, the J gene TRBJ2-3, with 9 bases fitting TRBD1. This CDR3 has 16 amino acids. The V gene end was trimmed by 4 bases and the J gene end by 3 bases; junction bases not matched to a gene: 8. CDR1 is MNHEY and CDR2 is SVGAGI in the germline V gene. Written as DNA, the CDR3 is TGTGCCAGCAGTTGGTCAGCGACAGGGGGGACAGATACGCAGTATTTT. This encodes CASSWSATGGTDTQYF.

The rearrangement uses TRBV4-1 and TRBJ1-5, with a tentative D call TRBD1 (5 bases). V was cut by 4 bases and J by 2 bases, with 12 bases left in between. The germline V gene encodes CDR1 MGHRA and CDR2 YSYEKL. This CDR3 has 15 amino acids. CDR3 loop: CASSLLGGGNQPQHF. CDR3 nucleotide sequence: TGCGCCAGCAGCCTTCTCGGGGGAGGCAATCAGCCCCAGCATTTT.

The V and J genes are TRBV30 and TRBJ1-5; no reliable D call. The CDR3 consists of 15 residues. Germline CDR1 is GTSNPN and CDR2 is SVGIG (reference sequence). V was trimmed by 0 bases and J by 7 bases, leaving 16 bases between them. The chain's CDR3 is CAWSVPGRTGQPQHF. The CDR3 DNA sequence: TGTGCCTGGAGTGTACCCGGGAGGACGGGCCAGCCCCAGCATTTT.

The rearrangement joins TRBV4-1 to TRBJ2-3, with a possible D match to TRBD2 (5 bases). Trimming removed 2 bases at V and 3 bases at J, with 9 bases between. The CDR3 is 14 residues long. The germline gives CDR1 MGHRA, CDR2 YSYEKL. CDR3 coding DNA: TGCGCCAGCAGCCAATCCCCGGGAACAGATACGCAGTATTTT. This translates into CASSQSPGTDTQYF.

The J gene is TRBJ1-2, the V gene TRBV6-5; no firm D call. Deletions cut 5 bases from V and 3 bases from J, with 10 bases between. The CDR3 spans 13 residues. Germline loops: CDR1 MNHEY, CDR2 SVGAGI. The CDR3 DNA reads TGTGCCAGCAGTAACACAGCAGACTATGGCTACACCTTC. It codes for CASSNTADYGYTF.

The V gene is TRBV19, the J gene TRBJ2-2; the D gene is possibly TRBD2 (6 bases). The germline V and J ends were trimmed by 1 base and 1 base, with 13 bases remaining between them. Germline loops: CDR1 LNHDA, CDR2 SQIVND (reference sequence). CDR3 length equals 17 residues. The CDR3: CASSIAWRGVNTGELFF. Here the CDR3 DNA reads TGTGCCAGTAGTATAGCATGGCGCGGGGTGAACACCGGGGAGCTGTTTTTT.

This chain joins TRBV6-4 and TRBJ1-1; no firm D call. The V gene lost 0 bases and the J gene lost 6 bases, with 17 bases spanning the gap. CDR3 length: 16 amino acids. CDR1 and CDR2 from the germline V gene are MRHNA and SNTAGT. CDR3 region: CASSDSKSPLSSEAFF. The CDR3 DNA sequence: TGTGCCAGCAGTGACTCGAAGAGTCCTCTCTCATCTGAAGCTTTCTTT.

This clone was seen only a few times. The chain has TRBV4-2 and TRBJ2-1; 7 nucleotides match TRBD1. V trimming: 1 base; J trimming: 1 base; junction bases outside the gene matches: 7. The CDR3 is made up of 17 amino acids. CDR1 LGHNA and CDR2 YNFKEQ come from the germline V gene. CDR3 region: CASSQGTGTASYNEQFF. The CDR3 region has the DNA TGTGCCAGCAGCCAAGGGACCGGGACAGCTTCCTACAATGAGCAGTTCTTC.

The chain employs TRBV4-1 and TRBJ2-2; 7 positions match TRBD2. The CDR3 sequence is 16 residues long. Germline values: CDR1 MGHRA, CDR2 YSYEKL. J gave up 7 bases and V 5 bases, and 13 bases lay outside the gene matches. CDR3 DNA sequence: TGCGCCAGCAGCGCCCTAGGGACTACCCTAGGCGGGGAGCTGTTTTTT. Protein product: CASSALGTTLGGELFF.

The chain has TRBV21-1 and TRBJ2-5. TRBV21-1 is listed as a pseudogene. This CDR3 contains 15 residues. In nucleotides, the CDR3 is TGTGCCAGTCCGCGTGGCAACCATCGGTGGGAGACCCAGTACTTC. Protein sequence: CASPRGNHRWETQYF.

Here the CDR3 reads CASSLEGYGGTDTQYF. The CDR3 DNA is TGTGCCAGCAGCTTGGAGGGCTACGGGGGCACAGATACGCAGTATTTT. The J gene is TRBJ2-3, the V gene TRBV5-6, with D possibly TRBD2 on 5 matching bases. This CDR3 is 16 amino acids long. Germline CDR1 and CDR2: SGHDT and YYEEEE. With 0 bases removed from V and 1 base from J, the gap between germline ends came to 12 bases.

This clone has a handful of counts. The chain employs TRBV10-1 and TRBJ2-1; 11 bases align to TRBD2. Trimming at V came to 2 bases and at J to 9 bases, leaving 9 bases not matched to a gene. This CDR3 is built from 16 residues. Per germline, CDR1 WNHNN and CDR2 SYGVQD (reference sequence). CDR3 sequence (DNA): TGCGCCAGCAGTGAGGCCTTAGCGGGAGGGCCGACTGAGCAGTTCTTC. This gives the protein CASSEALAGGPTEQFF.

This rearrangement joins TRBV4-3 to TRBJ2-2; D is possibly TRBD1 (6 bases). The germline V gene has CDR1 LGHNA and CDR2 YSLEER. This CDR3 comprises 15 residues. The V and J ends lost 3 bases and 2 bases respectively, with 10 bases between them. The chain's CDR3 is CASSHPDRNTGELFF. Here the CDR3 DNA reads TGCGCCAGCAGCCACCCGGACAGAAACACCGGGGAGCTGTTTTTT.